This T cell receptor beta chain is drawn from a study of shared clonotypes between healthy human individuals. Repertoires were generated with immunoSEQ multiplex PCR, while TCRdb's copy carries only in-frame clones and drops some. The table lists about 2.4 million clones, roughly 93% of them singletons, with 0.36% in the top ten. CDR3 size: 17 residues. V was pared by 2 bases and J by 3 bases, with 12 bases of the junction left unmatched. CDR1 and CDR2 (germline): LGHNA, YNFKEQ. This chain links TRBV4-2 with TRBJ2-7; 8 bases are shared with TRBD1. The clonotype originates from a man in his late teens or twenties in good health. Some clones in this sample may be carry-over from other donors' samples. Source material: naive CD4+ T cells from PBMCs. Regarding subset: CD45RA+ positively selected. The CDR3 nucleotides are TGTGCCAGCAGCCAACTGAACCGGGACAGGAGGATCTACGAGCAGTACTTC. Amino acids: CASSQLNRDRRIYEQYF.